The rows below give T cell receptor beta chains drawn from one sample of a study of human T cells and chemical hapten exposure. Using its own MiXCR run on the RACE reads, TCRdb lists one record per CDR3 protein. The sample has 60,000 to 90,000 distinct CDR3 sequences, about 8.6% seen once. Sequenced input: whole blood. The receptor source for this set is a female donor in good health. Some clones in this sample may be carry-over from other donors' samples. The CDR3 runs from the conserved cysteine through the conserved F or W. The order of the fields is CDR3 protein, V gene, J gene, clone size. Rows may omit the clone size; those that give it use once, few, many or a size class.

CASSQRVSIDTQYF	TRBV5-5	TRBJ2-3	NA
CSVPGLAYDGYTF	TRBV29-1	TRBJ1-2	many
CASSLGFLPGAEKLFF	TRBV7-6	TRBJ1-4	few
CASSPLPPRGETQYF	TRBV7-6	TRBJ2-5	few
CASSGWTVRYTF	TRBV9	TRBJ1-2	NA
CASREHRDGEAFF	TRBV10-2	TRBJ1-1	NA
CASSRQGATSPLHF	TRBV12-3/TRBV12-4	TRBJ1-6	NA
CASSLRTLASGGTSTDTQYF	TRBV28	TRBJ2-3	NA
CASSYPLTPSGGRGKNIQYF	TRBV28	TRBJ2-4	NA
CASRLGGSYEQYF	TRBV6-2/TRBV6-3	TRBJ2-7	many
CSVDRGTLETQYF	TRBV29-1	TRBJ2-5	few
CAIRIGQGIITGELFF	TRBV10-3	TRBJ2-2	many
CASSLGTGSIHEQYF	TRBV4-3	TRBJ2-7	many
CASSLGPMNTEAFF	TRBV27	TRBJ1-1	NA
CSARDLGSTDTQYF	TRBV20-1	TRBJ2-3	many
CSVVYYVNTGELFF	TRBV29-1	TRBJ2-2	many
CASSFLEGNSPLHF	TRBV27	TRBJ1-6	NA
CASSEMAGVSYEQYF	TRBV6-1	TRBJ2-7	few
CASSLYQGTNEKLFF	TRBV5-1	TRBJ1-4	few
CASRKTGPSYEQYF	TRBV6-2/TRBV6-3	TRBJ2-7	many
CASSLDSGGTQYF	TRBV7-9	TRBJ2-5	few
CASSFVAGIRYEQYF	TRBV2	TRBJ2-7	many
CASSQGGHNYGYTF	TRBV6-5	TRBJ1-2	many
CATSGPSSNQPQHF	TRBV24-1	TRBJ1-5	NA
CASSFGPFNEKLFF	TRBV12-3/TRBV12-4	TRBJ1-4	many
CSARGIYNEQFF	TRBV20-1	TRBJ2-1	NA
CASSTPRGLSDTQYF	TRBV19	TRBJ2-3	many
CASTAGGPERNSPLHF	TRBV12-3/TRBV12-4	TRBJ1-6	many